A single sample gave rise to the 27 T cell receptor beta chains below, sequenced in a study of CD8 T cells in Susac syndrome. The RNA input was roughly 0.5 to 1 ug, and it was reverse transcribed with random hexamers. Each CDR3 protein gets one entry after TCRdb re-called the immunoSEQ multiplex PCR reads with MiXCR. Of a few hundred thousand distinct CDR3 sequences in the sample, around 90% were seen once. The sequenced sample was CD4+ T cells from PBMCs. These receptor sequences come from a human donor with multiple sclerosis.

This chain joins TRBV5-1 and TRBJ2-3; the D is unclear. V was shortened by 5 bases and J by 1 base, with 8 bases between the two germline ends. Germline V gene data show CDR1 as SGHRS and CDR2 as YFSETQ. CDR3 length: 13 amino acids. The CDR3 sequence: CASRAEGTDTQYF. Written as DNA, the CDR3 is TGCGCCAGCAGAGCCGAGGGCACAGATACGCAGTATTTT.

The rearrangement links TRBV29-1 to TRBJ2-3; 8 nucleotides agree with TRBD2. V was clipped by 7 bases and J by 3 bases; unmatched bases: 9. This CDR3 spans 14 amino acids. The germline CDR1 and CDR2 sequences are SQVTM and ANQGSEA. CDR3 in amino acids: CSATLGGATDTQYF. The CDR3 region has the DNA TGCAGCGCAACCCTCGGGGGGGCGACAGATACGCAGTATTTT.

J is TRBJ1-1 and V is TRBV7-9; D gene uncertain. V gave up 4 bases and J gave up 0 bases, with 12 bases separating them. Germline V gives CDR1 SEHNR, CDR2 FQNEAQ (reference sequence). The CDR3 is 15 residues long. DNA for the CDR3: TGTGCCAGCAGCTCTGCGCCAGACATGAACACTGAAGCTTTCTTT. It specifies CASSSAPDMNTEAFF.

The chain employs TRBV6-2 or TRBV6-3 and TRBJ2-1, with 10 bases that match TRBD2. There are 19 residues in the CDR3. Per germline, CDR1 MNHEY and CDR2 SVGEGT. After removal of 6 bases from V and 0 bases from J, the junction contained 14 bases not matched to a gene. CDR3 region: CASSRRVAGGPSSYNEQFF. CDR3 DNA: TGTGCCAGCAGCCGCAGAGTAGCGGGAGGACCCAGCTCCTACAATGAGCAGTTCTTC.

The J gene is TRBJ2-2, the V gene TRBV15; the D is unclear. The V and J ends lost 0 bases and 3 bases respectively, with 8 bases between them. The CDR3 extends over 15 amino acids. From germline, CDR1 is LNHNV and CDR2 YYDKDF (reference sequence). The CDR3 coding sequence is TGTGCCACCAGCAGAGATTCGGGCTACACCGGGGAGCTGTTTTTT. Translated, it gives CATSRDSGYTGELFF.

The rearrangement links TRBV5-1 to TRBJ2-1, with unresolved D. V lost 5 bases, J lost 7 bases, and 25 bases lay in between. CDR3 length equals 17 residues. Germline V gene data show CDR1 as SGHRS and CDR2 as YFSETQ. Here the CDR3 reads CASRFPLRGPARNEQFF. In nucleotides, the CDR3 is TGCGCCAGCAGATTTCCCCTTAGAGGTCCCGCTCGTAATGAGCAGTTCTTC.

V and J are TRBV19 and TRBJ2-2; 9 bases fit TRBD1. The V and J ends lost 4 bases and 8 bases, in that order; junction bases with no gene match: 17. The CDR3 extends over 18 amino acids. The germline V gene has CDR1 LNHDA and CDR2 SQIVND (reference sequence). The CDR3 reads CASSKSLPGQGIKGELFF. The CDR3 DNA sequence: TGTGCCAGTAGTAAAAGTCTTCCGGGACAGGGAATTAAAGGGGAGCTGTTTTTT.

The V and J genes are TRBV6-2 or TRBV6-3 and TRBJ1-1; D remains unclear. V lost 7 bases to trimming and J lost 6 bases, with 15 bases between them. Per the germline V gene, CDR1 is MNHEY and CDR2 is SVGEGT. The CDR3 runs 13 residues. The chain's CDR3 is CASKRGIAAEAFF. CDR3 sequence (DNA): TGTGCCAGCAAACGTGGGATTGCCGCTGAAGCTTTCTTT.

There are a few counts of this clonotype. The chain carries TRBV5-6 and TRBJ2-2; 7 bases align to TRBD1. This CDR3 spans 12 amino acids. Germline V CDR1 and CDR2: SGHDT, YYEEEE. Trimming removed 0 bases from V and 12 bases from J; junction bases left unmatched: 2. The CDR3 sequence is CASSLAQGKLFF. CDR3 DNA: TGTGCCAGCAGCTTGGCACAGGGGAAGCTGTTTTTT.

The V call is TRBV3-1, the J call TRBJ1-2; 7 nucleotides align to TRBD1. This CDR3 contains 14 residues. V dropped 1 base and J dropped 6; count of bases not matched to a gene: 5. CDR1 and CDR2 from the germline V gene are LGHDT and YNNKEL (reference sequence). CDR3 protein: CASSQVRGSDGYTF. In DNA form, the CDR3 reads TGTGCCAGCAGCCAAGTCAGGGGGTCAGATGGCTACACCTTC.

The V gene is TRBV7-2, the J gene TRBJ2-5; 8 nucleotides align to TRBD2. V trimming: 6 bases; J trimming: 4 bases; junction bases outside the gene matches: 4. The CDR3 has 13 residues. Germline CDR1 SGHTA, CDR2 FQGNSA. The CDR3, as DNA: TGTGCCAGCAGGCCGGGGGGGCTAGAGACCCAGTACTTC. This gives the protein CASRPGGLETQYF.

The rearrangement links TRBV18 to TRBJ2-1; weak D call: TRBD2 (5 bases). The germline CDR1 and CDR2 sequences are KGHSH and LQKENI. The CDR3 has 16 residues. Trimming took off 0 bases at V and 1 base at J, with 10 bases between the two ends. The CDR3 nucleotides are TGTGCCAGCTCACCACCGGTCACTAGGTCCTACAATGAGCAGTTCTTC. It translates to CASSPPVTRSYNEQFF.

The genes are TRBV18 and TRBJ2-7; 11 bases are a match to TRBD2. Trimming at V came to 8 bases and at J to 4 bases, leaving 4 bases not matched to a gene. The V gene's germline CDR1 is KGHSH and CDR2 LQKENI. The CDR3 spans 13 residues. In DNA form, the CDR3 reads TGTGCCAGCGGGACTAGCGGATATTACGAGCAGTACTTC. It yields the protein CASGTSGYYEQYF.

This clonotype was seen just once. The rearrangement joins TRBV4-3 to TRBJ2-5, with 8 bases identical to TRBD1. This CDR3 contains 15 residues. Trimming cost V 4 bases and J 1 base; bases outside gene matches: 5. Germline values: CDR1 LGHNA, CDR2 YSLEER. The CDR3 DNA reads TGCGCCAGCAGCCCGAGACAGGGGCGCCAAGAGACCCAGTACTTC. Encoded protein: CASSPRQGRQETQYF.

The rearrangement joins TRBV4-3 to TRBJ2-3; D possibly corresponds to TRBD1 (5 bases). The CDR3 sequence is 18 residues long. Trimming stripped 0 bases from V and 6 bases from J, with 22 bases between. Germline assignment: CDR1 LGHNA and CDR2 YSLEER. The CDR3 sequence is CASSQDLGAFGMMDTQYF. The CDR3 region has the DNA TGCGCCAGCAGCCAAGACTTAGGGGCATTCGGCATGATGGATACGCAGTATTTT.

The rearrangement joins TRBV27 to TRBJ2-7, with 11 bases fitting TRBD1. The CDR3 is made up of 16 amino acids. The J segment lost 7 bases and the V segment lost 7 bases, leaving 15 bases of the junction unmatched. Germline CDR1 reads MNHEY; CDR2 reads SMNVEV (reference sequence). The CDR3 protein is CASTPVGADRGREQYF. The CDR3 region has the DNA TGTGCCAGCACCCCCGTGGGGGCGGACAGGGGGCGAGAGCAGTACTTC.

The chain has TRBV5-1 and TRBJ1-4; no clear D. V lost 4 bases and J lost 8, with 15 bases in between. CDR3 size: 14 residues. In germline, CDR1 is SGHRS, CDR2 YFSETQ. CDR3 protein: CASSPNLAGEKLFF. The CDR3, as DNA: TGCGCCAGCAGCCCGAACCTGGCGGGGGAAAAACTGTTTTTT.

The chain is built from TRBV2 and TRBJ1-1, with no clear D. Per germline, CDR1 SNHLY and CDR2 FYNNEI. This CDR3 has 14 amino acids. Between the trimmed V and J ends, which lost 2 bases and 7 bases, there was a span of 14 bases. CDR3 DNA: TGTGCCAGCAGTGAAAAGAGGGCAGGTCTTGAAGCTTTCTTT. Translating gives CASSEKRAGLEAFF.

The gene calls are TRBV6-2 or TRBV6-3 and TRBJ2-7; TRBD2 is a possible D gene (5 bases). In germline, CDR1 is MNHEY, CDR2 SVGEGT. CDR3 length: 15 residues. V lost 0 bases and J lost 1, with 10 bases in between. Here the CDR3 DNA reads TGTGCCAGCAGTTACTCCCAATGGAGGTCCTACGAGCAGTACTTC. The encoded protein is CASSYSQWRSYEQYF.

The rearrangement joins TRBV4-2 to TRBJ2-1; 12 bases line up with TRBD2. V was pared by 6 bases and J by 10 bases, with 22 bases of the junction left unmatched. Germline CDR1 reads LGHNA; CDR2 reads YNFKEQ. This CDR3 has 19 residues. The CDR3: CASSPRLAGGPLGAWEQFF. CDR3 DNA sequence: TGTGCCAGCAGTCCCCGCCTAGCGGGAGGGCCCCTTGGTGCTTGGGAGCAGTTCTTC.

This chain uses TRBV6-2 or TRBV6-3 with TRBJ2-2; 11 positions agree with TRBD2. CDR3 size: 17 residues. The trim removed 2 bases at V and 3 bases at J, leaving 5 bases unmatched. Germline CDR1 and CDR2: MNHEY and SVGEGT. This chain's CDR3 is CASSYGGTSGHTGELFF. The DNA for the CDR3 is TGTGCCAGCAGTTACGGCGGGACTAGCGGACACACCGGGGAGCTGTTTTTT.

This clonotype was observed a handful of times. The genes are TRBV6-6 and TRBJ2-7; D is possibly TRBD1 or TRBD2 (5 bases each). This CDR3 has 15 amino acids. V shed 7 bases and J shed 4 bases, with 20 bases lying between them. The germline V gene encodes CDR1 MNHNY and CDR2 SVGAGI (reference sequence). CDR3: CASTQAGTGLYEQYF. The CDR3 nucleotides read TGTGCCAGCACCCAAGCCGGGACGGGCCTTTACGAGCAGTACTTC.

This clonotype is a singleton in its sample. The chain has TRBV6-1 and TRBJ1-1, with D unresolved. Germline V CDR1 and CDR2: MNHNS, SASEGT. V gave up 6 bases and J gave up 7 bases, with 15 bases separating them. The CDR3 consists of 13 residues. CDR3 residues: CASRRNFAIEAFF. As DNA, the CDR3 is TGTGCCAGCAGGAGGAATTTCGCCATTGAAGCTTTCTTT.

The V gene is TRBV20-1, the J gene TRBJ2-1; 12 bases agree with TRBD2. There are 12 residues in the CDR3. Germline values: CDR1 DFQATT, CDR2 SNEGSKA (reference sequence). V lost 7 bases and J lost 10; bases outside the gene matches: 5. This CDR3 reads CSGLAGVREQFF. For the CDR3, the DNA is TGCAGTGGACTAGCGGGAGTCCGGGAGCAGTTCTTC.

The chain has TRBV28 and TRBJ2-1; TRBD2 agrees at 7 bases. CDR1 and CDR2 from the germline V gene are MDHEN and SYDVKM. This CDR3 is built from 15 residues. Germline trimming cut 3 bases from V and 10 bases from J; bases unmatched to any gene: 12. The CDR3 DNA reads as TGTGCCAGCAGTTTTCCGAGCGGGACCCAAGTAGAGCAGTTCTTC. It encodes CASSFPSGTQVEQFF. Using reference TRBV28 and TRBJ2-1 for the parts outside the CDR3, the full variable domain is DVKVTQSSRYLVKRTGEKVFLECVQDMDHENMFWYRQDPGLGLRLIYFSYDVKMKEKGDIPEGYSVSREKKERFSLILESASTNQTSMYLCASSFPSGTQVEQFFGPGTRLTVL.

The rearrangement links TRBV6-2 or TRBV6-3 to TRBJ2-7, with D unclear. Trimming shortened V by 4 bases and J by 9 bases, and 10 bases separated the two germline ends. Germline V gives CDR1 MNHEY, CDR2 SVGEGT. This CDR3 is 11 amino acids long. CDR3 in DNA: TGTGCCAGCAGTTCCCTCCCCGGGCAGTACTTC. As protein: CASSSLPGQYF.

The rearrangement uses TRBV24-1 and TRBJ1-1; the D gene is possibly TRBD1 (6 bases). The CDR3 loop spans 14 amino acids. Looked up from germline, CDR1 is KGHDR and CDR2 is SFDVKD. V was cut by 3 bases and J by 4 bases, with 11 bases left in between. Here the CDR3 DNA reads TGTGCCACCAGTGATCCGGGGGCCGGCACTGAAGCTTTCTTT. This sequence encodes CATSDPGAGTEAFF.